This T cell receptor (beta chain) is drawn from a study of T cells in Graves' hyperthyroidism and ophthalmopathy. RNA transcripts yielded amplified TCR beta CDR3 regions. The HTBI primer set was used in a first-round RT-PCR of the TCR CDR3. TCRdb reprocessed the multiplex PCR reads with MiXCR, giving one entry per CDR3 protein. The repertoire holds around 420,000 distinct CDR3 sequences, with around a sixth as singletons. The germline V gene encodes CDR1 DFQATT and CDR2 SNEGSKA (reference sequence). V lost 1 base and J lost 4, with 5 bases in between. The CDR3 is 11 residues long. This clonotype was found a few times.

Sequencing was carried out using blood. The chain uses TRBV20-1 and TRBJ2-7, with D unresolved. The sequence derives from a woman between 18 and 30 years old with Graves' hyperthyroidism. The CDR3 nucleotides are TGCAGTGCTAGAGGGGGTTACGAGCAGTACTTC. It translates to CSARGGYEQYF.